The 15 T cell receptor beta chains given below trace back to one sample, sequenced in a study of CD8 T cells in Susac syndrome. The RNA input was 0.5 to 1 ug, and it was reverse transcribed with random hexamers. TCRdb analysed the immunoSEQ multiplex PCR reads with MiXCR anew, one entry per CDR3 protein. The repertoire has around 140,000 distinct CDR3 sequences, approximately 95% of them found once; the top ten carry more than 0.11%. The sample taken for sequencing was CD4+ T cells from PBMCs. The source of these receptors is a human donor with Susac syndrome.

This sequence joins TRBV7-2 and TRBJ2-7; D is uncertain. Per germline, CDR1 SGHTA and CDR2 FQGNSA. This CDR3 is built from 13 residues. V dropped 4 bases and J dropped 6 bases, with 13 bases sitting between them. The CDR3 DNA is TGTGCCAGCAGCTCCCTGATTGGCGGCGAGCAGTACTTC. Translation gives CASSSLIGGEQYF.

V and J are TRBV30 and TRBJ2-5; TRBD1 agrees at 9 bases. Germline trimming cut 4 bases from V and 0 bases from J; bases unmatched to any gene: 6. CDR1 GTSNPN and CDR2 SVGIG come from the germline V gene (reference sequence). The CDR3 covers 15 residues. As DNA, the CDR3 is TGTGCCTGGACCTGGACAGGGGCGTACCAAGAGACCCAGTACTTC. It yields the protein CAWTWTGAYQETQYF.

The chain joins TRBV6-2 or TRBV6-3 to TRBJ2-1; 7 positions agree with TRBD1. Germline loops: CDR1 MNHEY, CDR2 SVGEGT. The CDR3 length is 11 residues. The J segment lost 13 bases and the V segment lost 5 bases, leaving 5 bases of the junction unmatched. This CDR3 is CASSHRQGQFF. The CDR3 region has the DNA TGTGCCAGCAGTCATCGACAGGGACAGTTCTTC.

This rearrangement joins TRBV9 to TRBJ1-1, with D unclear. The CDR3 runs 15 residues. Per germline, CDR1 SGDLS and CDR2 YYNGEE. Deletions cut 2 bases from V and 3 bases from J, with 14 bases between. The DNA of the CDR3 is TGTGCCAGCAGCGTCGGAGGAGGGCAAGACACTGAAGCTTTCTTT. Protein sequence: CASSVGGGQDTEAFF.

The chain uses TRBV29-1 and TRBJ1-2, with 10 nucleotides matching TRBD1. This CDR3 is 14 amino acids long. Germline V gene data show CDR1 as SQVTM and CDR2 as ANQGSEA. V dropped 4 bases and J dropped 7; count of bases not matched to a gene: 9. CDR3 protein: CSVGESGQGFGYTF. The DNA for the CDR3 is TGCAGCGTTGGAGAATCGGGACAGGGGTTTGGCTACACCTTC.

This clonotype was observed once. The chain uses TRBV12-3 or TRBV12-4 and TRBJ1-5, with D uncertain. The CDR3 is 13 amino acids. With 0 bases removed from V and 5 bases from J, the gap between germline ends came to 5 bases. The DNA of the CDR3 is TGTGCCAGCAGTTTAGCTAGACATCAGCCCCAGCATTTT. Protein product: CASSLARHQPQHF.

The CDR3 here is CASSQDSMAGGFYGYTF. In DNA form, the CDR3 reads TGCGCCAGCAGCCAAGATTCGATGGCAGGGGGCTTCTATGGCTACACCTTC. The chain combines TRBV4-1 with TRBJ1-2; 8 bases are shared with TRBD1. There are 17 residues in the CDR3. Germline V gene lookup returns CDR1 MGHRA and CDR2 YSYEKL. The trim removed 0 bases at V and 4 bases at J, leaving 10 bases unmatched.

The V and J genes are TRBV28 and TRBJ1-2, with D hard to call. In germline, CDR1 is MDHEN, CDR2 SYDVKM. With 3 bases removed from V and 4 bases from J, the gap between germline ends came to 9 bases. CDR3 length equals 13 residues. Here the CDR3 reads CASSFSTVYGYTF. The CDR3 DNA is TGTGCCAGCAGTTTCAGCACGGTCTATGGCTACACCTTC.

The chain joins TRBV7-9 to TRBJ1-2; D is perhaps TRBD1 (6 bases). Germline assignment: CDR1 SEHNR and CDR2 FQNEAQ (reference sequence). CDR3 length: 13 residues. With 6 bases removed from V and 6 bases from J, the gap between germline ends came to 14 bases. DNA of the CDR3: TGTGCCAGCAGGCCACAGGGAACCCATGGCTACACCTTC. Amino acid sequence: CASRPQGTHGYTF. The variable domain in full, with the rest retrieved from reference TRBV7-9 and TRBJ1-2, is DTGVSQNPRHKITKRGQNVTFRCDPISEHNRLYWYRQTLGQGPEFLTYFQNEAQLEKSRLLSDRFSAERPKGSFSTLEIQRTEQGDSAMYLCASRPQGTHGYTFGSGTRLTVV.

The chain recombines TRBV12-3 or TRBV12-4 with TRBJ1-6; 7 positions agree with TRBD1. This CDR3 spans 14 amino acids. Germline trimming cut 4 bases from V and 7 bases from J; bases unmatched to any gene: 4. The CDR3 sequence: CASSSGQYNSPLHF. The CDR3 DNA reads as TGTGCCAGCAGTTCGGGACAGTACAATTCACCCCTCCACTTT.

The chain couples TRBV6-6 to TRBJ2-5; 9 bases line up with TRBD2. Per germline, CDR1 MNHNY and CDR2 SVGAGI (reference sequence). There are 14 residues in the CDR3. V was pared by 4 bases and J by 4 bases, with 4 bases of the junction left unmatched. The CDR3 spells CASSSGTSSETQYF. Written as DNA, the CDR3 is TGTGCCAGCAGTTCCGGGACTAGCTCAGAGACCCAGTACTTC.

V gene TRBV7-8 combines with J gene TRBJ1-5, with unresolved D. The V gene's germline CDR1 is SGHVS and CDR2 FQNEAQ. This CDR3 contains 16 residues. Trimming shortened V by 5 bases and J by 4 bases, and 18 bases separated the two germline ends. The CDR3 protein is CASSLSRPGSNQPQHF. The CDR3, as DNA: TGTGCCAGCAGCCTAAGTCGTCCGGGATCTAATCAGCCCCAGCATTTT.

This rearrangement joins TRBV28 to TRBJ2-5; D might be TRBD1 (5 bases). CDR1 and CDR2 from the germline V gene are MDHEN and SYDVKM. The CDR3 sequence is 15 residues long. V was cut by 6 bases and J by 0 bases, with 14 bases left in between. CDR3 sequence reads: CASSSWGEYQETQYF. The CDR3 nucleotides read TGTGCCAGCAGCTCGTGGGGCGAATACCAAGAGACCCAGTACTTC.

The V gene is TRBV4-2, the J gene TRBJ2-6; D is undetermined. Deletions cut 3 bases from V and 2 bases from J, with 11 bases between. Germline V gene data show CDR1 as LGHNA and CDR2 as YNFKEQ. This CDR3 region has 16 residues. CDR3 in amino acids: CASSQDLGPGANVLTF. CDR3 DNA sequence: TGTGCCAGCAGCCAGGACCTAGGGCCTGGGGCCAACGTCCTGACTTTC.

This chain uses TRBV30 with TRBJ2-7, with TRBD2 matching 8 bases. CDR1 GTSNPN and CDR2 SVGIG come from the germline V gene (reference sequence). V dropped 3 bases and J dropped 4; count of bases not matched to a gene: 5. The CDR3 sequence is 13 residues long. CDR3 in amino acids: CAWSPAGVYEQYF. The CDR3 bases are TGTGCCTGGAGCCCAGCGGGAGTTTACGAGCAGTACTTC.